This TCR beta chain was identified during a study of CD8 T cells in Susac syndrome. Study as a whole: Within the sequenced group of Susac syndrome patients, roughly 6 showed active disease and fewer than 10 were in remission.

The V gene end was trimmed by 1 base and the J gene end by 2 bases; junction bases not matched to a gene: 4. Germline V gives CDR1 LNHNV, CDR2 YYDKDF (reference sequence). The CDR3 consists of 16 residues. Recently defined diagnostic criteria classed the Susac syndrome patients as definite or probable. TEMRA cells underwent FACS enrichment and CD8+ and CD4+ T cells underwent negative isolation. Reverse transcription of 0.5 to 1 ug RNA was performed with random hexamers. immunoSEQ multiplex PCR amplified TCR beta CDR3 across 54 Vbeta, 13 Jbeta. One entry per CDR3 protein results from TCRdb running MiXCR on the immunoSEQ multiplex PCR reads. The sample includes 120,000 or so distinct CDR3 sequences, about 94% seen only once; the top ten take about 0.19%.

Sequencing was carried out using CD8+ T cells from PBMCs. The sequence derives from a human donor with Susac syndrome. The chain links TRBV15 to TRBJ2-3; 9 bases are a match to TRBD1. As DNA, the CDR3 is TGTGCCACCAGCAGAGGAGACAGGGGGTTCACAGATACGCAGTATTTT. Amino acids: CATSRGDRGFTDTQYF.